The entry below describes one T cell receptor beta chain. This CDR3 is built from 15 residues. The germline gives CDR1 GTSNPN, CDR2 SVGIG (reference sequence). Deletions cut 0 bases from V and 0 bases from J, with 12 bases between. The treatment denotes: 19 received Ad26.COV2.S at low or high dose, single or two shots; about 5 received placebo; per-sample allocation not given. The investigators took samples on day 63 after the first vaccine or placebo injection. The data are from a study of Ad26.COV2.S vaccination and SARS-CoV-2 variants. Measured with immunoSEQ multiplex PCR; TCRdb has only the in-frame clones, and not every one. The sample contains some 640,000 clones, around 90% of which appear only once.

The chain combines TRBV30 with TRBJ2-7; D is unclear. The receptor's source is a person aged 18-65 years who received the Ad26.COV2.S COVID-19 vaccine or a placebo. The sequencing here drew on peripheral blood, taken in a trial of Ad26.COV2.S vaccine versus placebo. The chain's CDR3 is CAWSVRFVSSYEQYF. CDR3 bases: TGTGCCTGGAGTGTACGTTTCGTGAGCTCCTACGAGCAGTACTTC.